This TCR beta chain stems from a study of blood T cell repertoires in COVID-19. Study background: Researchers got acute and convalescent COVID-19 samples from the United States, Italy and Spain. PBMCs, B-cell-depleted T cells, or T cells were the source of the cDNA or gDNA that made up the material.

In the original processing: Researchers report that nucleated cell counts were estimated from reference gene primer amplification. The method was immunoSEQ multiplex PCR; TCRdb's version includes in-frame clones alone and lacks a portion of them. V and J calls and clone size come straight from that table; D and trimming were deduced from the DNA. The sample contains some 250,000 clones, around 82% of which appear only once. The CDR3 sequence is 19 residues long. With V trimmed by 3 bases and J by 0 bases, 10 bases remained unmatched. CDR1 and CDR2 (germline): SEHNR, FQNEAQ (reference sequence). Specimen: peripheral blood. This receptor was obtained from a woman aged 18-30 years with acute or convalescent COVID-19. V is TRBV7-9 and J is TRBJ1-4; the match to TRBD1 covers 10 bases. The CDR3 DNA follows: TGTGCCAGCAGCTTGGATGACAGGGGGCCCGTCGCAACTAATGAAAAACTGTTTTTT. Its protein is CASSLDDRGPVATNEKLFF.